This TCR beta chain is drawn from a study of cytomegalovirus exposure and HLA in healthy donors. Trimming cost V 1 base and J 4 bases, with 8 bases left between them. The CDR3 totals 14 residues. Looked up from germline, CDR1 is LGHNA and CDR2 is YSLEER. Produced via immunoSEQ multiplex PCR; TCRdb's table is partial and in-frame only. The sample includes about 130,000 clones, more than 95% seen only once; the top ten take 1.7%. Sequences were obtained from PBMCs. V usage is TRBV4-3 and J usage is TRBJ1-5, with a tentative D call TRBD1 (5 bases). This receptor was obtained from a young man in good health and CMV-seronegative. The CDR3 spells CASSQGPGNQPQHF. The CDR3 DNA reads as TGCGCCAGCAGCCAAGGACCAGGGAATCAGCCCCAGCATTTT.